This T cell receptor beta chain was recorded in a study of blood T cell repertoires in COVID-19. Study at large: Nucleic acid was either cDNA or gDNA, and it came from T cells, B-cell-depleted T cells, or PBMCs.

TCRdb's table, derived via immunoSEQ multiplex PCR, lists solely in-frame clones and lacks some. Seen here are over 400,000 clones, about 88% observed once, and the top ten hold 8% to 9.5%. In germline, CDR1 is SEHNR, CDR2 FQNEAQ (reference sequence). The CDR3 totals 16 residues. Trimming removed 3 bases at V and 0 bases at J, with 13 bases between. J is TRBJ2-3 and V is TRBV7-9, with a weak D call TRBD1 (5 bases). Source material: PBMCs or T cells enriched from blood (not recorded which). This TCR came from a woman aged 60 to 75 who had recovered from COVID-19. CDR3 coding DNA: TGTGCCAGCAGCTTTGACAGTCCCTCTAGCACAGATACGCAGTATTTT. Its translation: CASSFDSPSSTDTQYF.